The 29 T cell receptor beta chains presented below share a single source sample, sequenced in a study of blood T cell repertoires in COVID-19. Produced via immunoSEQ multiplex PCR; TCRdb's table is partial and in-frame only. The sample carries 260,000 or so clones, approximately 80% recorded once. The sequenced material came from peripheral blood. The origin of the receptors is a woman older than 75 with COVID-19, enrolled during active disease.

CDR3 in DNA: TGTGCCAGTCGTACGGGACAATTGAACACCGGGGAGCTGTTTTTT. It is translated as CASRTGQLNTGELFF. The chain joins TRBV6-6 to TRBJ2-2; D perhaps matches TRBD1 (6 bases). Germline-derived CDR1 and CDR2 are MNHNY and SVGAGI (reference sequence). V lost 9 bases, J lost 1 base, and 15 bases lay in between. The CDR3 contains 15 residues.

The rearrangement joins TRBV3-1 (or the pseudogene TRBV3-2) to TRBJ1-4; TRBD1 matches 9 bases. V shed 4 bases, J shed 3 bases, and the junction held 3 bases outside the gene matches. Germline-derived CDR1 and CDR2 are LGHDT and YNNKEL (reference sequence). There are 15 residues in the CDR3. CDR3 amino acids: CASSLQGAPNEKLFF. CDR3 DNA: TGTGCCAGCAGCCTACAGGGGGCTCCTAATGAAAAACTGTTTTTT.

The CDR3 protein is CASSTWDKPYHIHF. CDR3 DNA sequence: TGTGCCAGCAGCACATGGGACAAACCCTACCATATCCACTTT. The chain recombines TRBV11-3 with TRBJ1-6; D is possibly TRBD1 (6 bases). In germline, CDR1 is SGHNT, CDR2 YENEEA. There are 14 residues in the CDR3. Trimming removed 5 bases at V and 17 bases at J, with 22 bases between.

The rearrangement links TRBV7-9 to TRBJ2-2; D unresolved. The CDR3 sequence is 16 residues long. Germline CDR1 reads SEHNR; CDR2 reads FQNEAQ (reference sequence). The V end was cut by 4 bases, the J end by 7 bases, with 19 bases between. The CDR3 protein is CASSWAFLGKDGELFF. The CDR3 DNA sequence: TGTGCCAGCAGCTGGGCTTTTCTTGGAAAAGACGGGGAGCTGTTTTTT.

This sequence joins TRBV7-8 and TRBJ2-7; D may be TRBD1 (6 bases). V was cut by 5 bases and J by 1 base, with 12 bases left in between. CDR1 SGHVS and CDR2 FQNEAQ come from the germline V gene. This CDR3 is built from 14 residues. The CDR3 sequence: CASSPRTGSYEQYF. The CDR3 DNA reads TGTGCCAGCAGCCCACGTACAGGGTCCTACGAGCAGTACTTC.

CDR3 protein: CSVDSGYGYTF. DNA for the CDR3: TGCAGCGTTGATAGCGGCTATGGCTACACCTTC. This chain links TRBV29-1 with TRBJ1-2; D is undetermined. V gave up 3 bases and J gave up 4 bases, with 6 bases separating them. The CDR3 length is 11 residues. Germline V CDR1 and CDR2: SQVTM, ANQGSEA.

In DNA, the CDR3 is TGTGCCAGCAGTGAAGCTGGGACAGCTAATCAGCCCCAGCATTTT. Translated, it gives CASSEAGTANQPQHF. This chain joins TRBV2 and TRBJ1-5; 7 bases are shared with TRBD1. Germline-derived CDR1 and CDR2 are SNHLY and FYNNEI. The ends lost 0 bases at V and 4 bases at J; junction bases unmatched: 3. This CDR3 is 15 amino acids long.

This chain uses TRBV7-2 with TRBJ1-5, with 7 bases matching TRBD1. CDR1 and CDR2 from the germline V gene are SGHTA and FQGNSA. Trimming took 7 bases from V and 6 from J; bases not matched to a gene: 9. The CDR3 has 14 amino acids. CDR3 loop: CASTDTDRAQPQHF. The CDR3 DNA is TGTGCCAGCACCGATACTGACAGGGCTCAGCCCCAGCATTTT. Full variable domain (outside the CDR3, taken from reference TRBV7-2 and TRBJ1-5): GAGVSQSPSNKVTEKGKDVELRCDPISGHTALYWYRQSLGQGLEFLIYFQGNSAPDKSGLPSDRFSAERTGGSVSTLTIQRTQQEDSAVYLCASTDTDRAQPQHFGDGTRLSIL.

The CDR3 DNA reads as TGTGCCAGCAGCCCCCTAGCGGGAGGGCTAAGGGAGCAGTTCTTC. It specifies CASSPLAGGLREQFF. The rearrangement uses TRBV14 and TRBJ2-1; 12 nucleotides align to TRBD2. Germline CDR1 is SGHDN and CDR2 is FVKESK. The CDR3 has 15 residues. V was pared by 4 bases and J by 10 bases, with 8 bases of the junction left unmatched. Filled out from reference TRBV14 and TRBJ2-1, the complete variable domain reads EAGVTQFPSHSVIEKGQTVTLRCDPISGHDNLYWYRRVMGKEIKFLLHFVKESKQDESGMPNNRFLAERTGGTYSTLKVQPAELEDSGVYFCASSPLAGGLREQFFGPGTRLTVL.

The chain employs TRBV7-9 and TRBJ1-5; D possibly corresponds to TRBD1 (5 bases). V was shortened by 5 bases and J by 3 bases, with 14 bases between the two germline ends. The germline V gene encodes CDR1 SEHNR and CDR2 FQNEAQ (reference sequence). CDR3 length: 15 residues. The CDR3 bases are TGTGCCAGCAGCCCCCGCGGGGGTTCCAATCAGCCCCAGCATTTT. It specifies CASSPRGGSNQPQHF.

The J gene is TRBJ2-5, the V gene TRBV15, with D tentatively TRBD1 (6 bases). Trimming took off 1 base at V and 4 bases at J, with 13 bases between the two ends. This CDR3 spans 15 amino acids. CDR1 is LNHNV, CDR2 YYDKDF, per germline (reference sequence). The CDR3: CATSRGATGRETQYF. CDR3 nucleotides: TGTGCCACCAGCAGAGGGGCTACAGGGAGAGAGACCCAGTACTTC.

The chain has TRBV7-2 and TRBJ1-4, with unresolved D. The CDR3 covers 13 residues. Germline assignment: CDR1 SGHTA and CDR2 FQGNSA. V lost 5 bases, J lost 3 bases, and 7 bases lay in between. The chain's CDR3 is CASSTRANEKLFF. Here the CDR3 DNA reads TGTGCCAGCAGCACCCGCGCTAATGAAAAACTGTTTTTT.

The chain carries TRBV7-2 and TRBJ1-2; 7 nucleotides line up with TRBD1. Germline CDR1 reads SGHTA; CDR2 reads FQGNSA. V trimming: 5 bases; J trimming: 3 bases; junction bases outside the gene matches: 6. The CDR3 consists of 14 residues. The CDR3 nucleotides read TGTGCCAGCAGCCCCGCCGGGACAGACTATGGCTACACCTTC. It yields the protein CASSPAGTDYGYTF.

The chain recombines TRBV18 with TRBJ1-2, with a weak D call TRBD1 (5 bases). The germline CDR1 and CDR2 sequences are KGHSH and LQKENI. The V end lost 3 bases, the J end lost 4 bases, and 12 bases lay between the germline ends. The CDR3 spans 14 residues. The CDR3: CASSPPEGLYGYTF. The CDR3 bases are TGTGCCAGCTCACCCCCCGAGGGACTCTATGGCTACACCTTC.

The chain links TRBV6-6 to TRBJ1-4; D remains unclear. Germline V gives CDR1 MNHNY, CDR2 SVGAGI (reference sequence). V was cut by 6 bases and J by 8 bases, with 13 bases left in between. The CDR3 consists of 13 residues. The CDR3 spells CASRGAIGEKLFF. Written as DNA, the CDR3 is TGTGCCAGCAGGGGAGCAATAGGAGAAAAACTGTTTTTT.

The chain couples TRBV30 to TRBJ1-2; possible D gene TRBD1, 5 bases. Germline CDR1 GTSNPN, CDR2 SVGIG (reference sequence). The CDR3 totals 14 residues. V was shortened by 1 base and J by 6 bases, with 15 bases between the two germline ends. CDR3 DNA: TGTGCCTGGAGTGGTCGAGTTTTCAGGGATGGCTACACCTTC. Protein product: CAWSGRVFRDGYTF.

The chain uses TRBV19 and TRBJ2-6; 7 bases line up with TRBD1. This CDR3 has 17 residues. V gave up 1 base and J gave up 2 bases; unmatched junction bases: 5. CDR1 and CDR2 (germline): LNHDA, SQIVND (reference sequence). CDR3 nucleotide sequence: TGTGCCAGTAGTATAGGAAACAGGGGTGCTGGGGCCAACGTCCTGACTTTC. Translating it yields CASSIGNRGAGANVLTF.

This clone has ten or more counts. This CDR3 reads CAWRTYDQGADYGYTF. In DNA form, the CDR3 reads TGTGCCTGGAGAACATACGATCAGGGGGCTGACTATGGCTACACCTTC. The chain has TRBV30 and TRBJ1-2; 8 bases are shared with TRBD1. The V and J ends lost 3 bases and 3 bases, in that order; junction bases with no gene match: 12. The V gene's germline CDR1 is GTSNPN and CDR2 SVGIG (reference sequence). This CDR3 is 16 amino acids long.

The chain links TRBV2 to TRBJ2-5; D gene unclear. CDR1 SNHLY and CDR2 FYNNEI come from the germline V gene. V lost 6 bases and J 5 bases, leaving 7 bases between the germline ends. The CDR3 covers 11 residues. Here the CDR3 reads CASRSMETQYF. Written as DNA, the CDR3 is TGTGCCAGCAGATCAATGGAGACCCAGTACTTC. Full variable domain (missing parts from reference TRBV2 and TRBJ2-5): EPEVTQTPSHQVTQMGQEVILRCVPISNHLYFYWYRQILGQKVEFLVSFYNNEISEKSEIFDDQFSVERPDGSNFTLKIRSTKLEDSAMYFCASRSMETQYFGPGTRLLVL.

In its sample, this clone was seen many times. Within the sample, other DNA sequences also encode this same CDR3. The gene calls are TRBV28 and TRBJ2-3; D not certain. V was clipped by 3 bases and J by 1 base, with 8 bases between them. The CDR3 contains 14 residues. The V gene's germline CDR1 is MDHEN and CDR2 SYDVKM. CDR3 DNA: TGTGCCAGCAGTTTTGTGGCGGGCACAGATACGCAGTATTTT. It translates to CASSFVAGTDTQYF.

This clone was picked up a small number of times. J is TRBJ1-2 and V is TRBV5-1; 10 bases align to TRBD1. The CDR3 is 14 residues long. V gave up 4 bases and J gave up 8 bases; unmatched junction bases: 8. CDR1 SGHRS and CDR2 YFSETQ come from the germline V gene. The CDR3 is CASSLGTGEGGYTF. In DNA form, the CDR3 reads TGCGCCAGCAGCCTCGGGACAGGGGAGGGAGGCTACACCTTC.

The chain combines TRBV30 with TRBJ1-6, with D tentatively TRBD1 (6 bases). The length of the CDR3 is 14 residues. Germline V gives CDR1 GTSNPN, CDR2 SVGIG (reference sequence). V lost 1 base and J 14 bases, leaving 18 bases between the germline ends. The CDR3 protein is CAWSEAARGGALHF. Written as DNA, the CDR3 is TGTGCCTGGAGTGAGGCAGCTCGAGGGGGAGCCCTCCACTTT.

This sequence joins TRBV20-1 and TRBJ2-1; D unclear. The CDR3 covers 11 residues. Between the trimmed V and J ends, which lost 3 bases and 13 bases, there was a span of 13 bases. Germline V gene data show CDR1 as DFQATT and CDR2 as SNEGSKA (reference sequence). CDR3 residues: CSASPGPHQFF. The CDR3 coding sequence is TGCAGTGCTAGTCCCGGTCCCCACCAGTTCTTC.

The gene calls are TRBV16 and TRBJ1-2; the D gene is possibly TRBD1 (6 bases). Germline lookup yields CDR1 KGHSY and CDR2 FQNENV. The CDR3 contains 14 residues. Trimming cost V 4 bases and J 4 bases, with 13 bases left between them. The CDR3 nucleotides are TGTGCCAGCAGCCGAGGACAGAACCTCTATGGCTACACCTTC. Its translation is CASSRGQNLYGYTF.

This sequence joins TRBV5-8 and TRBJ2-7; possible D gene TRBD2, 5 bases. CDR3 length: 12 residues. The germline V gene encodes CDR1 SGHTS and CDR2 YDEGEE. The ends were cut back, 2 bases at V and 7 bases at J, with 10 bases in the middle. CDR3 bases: TGTGCCAGCAGCTTCGGCCCGGGGGAGCAGTACTTC. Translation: CASSFGPGEQYF.

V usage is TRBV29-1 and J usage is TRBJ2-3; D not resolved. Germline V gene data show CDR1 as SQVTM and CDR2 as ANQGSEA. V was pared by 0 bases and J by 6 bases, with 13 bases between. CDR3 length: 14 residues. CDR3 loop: CSVEDQALLDTQYF. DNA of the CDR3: TGCAGCGTTGAAGATCAAGCGCTGCTGGATACGCAGTATTTT.

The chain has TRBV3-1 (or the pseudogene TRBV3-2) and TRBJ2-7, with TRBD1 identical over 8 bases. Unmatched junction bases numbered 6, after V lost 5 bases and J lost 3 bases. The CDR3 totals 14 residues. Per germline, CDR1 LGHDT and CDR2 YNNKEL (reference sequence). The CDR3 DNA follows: TGTGCCAGCAGCATACGGACAGGGAACTACGAGCAGTACTTC. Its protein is CASSIRTGNYEQYF.

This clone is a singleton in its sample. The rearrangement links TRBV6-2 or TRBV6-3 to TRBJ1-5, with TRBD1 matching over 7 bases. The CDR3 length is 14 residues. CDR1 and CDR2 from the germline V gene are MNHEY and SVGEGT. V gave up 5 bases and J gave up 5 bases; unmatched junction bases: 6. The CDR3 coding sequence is TGTGCCAGCAGTACTCCAGGGGGACATCAGCCCCAGCATTTT. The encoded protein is CASSTPGGHQPQHF.

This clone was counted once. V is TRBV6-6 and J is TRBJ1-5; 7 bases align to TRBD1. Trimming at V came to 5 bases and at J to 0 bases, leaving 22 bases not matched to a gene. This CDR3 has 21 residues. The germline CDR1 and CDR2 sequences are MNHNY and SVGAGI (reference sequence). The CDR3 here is CASSLHRGFGVGSYSNQPQHF. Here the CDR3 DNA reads TGTGCCAGCAGTCTGCACAGGGGTTTTGGTGTCGGTTCTTATAGCAATCAGCCCCAGCATTTT.